Presented here are 7 T cell receptor beta chains from one specimen sequenced in a study of T cell repertoires in cytomegalovirus infection. The antigens for these receptors are not known. TCRdb itself ran the reads through MiXCR, one entry per CDR3 protein. This table holds about 130,000 distinct CDR3 sequences, 20% to 30% found once. Specimen: PBMCs, sequenced either directly or after in vitro stimulation (not recorded which). These receptors all stem from a human donor in good health (CMV status not recorded). Some clones in this sample may be carry-over from other donors' samples.

About this clonotype itself: An end of the junction does not agree with germline; a read error may underlie this. CDR3: CANSLSLAGRDF. CDR3 DNA: TGTGCCAACAGCTTAAGTCTAGCGGGACGGGACTTC. This chain joins TRBV7-2 and TRBJ2-7; 9 bases are shared with TRBD2. Germline values: CDR1 SGHTA, CDR2 FQGNSA. The CDR3 contains 12 residues.

This clonotype turned up a few times. The gene calls are TRBV7-2 and TRBJ1-3; no firm D call. Looked up from germline, CDR1 is SGHTA and CDR2 is FQGNSA. The CDR3 spans 14 residues. Between the trimmed V and J ends, which lost 3 bases and 7 bases, there was a span of 13 bases. The CDR3 DNA follows: TGTGCCAGCAGCTTTTCCCGGCCCGACAACACCATATATTTT. Translating gives CASSFSRPDNTIYF.

This clonotype was picked up many times. The chain has TRBV7-9 and TRBJ1-2; weak D call: TRBD1 (5 bases). The CDR3 extends over 13 amino acids. V was trimmed by 4 bases and J by 8 bases, leaving 14 bases between them. Germline assignment: CDR1 SEHNR and CDR2 FQNEAQ (reference sequence). The CDR3, as DNA: TGTGCCAGCAGCTCCGGGACTTTCCGGGGCTACACCTTC. The encoded protein is CASSSGTFRGYTF.

The chain employs TRBV12-3 or TRBV12-4 and TRBJ1-1; D remains ambiguous. The CDR3 is 15 residues long. Trimming stripped 3 bases from V and 0 bases from J, with 11 bases between. The CDR3 DNA reads as TGTGCCAGCAGTTTTTGGGGAGAGATGAACACTGAAGCTTTCTTT. Amino acids: CASSFWGEMNTEAFF.

The V gene is TRBV27, the J gene TRBJ1-1; maybe TRBD1 (6 bases). Germline values: CDR1 MNHEY, CDR2 SMNVEV (reference sequence). Trimming took off 3 bases at V and 4 bases at J, with 12 bases between the two ends. CDR3 length: 14 amino acids. CDR3 coding DNA: TGTGCCAGCAGTTTGTTCAGGGGCGCCACTGAAGCTTTCTTT. Encoded protein: CASSLFRGATEAFF.

This clonotype showed up just a few times. J is TRBJ1-5 and V is TRBV12-3 or TRBV12-4; the match to TRBD1 covers 9 bases. V gave up 5 bases and J gave up 7 bases; unmatched junction bases: 12. The CDR3 totals 16 residues. The CDR3, as DNA: TGTGCCAGCAGTACCAGATTGCCGGGACAGGGCCAGCCCCAGCATTTT. It specifies CASSTRLPGQGQPQHF.

This chain uses TRBV28 with TRBJ2-3; TRBD1 matches at 7 bases. The trim removed 7 bases at V and 6 bases at J, leaving 13 bases unmatched. CDR3 length: 15 amino acids. The germline V gene has CDR1 MDHEN and CDR2 SYDVKM. The CDR3 here is CASTAPTGLFDTQYF. The CDR3 DNA reads as TGTGCCAGCACGGCCCCGACAGGGCTGTTCGATACGCAGTATTTT.